The 10 T cell receptor beta chains in this list originate from one sample, sequenced in a study of control samples from healthy donors and cancer patients. The method was immunoSEQ multiplex PCR; TCRdb's version includes in-frame clones alone and lacks a portion of them. The table includes about 75,000 clones, around 84% detected once. Sequenced: blood. The receptors derive from a man aged 50-59 years in good health.

This clone has a single count. The gene calls are TRBV27 and TRBJ1-5; D remains ambiguous. V was pared by 2 bases and J by 2 bases, with 7 bases between. Looked up from germline, CDR1 is MNHEY and CDR2 is SMNVEV (reference sequence). The CDR3 is made up of 14 amino acids. The CDR3 DNA reads as TGTGCCAGCAGTTTAGGGCGGGGCAATCAGCCCCAGCATTTT. It yields the protein CASSLGRGNQPQHF.

The chain is built from TRBV6-5 and TRBJ2-5; possibly TRBD2 for D (6 bases). Germline V gene lookup returns CDR1 MNHEY and CDR2 SVGAGI. V dropped 5 bases and J dropped 4 bases, with 14 bases sitting between them. This CDR3 has 14 amino acids. CDR3 region: CASSIRTTPETQYF. The CDR3 bases are TGTGCCAGCAGTATCCGGACTACCCCAGAGACCCAGTACTTC.

J is TRBJ1-6 and V is TRBV30; possible D gene TRBD1, 6 bases. The CDR3 totals 15 residues. Trimming took off 0 bases at V and 10 bases at J, with 16 bases between the two ends. Germline-derived CDR1 and CDR2 are GTSNPN and SVGIG (reference sequence). DNA of the CDR3: TGTGCCTGGAGTGTACGCGACAGGAGGACCTCACCCCTCCACTTT. It encodes CAWSVRDRRTSPLHF. Full variable domain (remainder filled in from reference TRBV30 and TRBJ1-6): SQTIHQWPATLVQPVGSPLSLECTVEGTSNPNLYWYRQAAGRGLQLLFYSVGIGQISSEVPQNLSASRPQDRQFILSSKKLLLSDSGFYLCAWSVRDRRTSPLHFGNGTRLTVT.

V and J are TRBV5-8 and TRBJ1-2, with TRBD1 matching 9 bases. The germline V gene has CDR1 SGHTS and CDR2 YDEGEE. The CDR3 contains 14 residues. The V and J ends lost 4 bases and 2 bases, in that order; junction bases with no gene match: 3. The DNA for the CDR3 is TGTGCCAGCAGCATGGGACAGGGAAACTATGGCTACACCTTC. This sequence encodes CASSMGQGNYGYTF.

The rearrangement links TRBV4-1 to TRBJ2-3; D remains unclear. The CDR3 loop spans 15 amino acids. V lost 4 bases and J 5 bases, leaving 16 bases between the germline ends. Germline V gene lookup returns CDR1 MGHRA and CDR2 YSYEKL. CDR3 DNA: TGCGCCAGCAGCCGGGCCGGAAAACCAGAAGATACGCAGTATTTT. Amino acid sequence: CASSRAGKPEDTQYF.

The chain uses TRBV10-3 and TRBJ1-1; tentatively, D is TRBD1 (5 bases). The germline V and J ends were trimmed by 10 bases and 2 bases, with 14 bases remaining between them. The CDR3 is 13 residues long. CDR1 and CDR2 from the germline V gene are ENHRY and SYGVKD. The CDR3 loop is CATRADPNTEAFF. CDR3 coding DNA: TGTGCCACCAGGGCGGACCCAAACACTGAAGCTTTCTTT.

The V gene is TRBV4-1, the J gene TRBJ2-7; D uncertain. CDR3 size: 13 residues. V dropped 1 base and J dropped 5 bases, with 9 bases sitting between them. Per the germline V gene, CDR1 is MGHRA and CDR2 is YSYEKL. The CDR3 protein is CASSQAPPDEQYF. CDR3 in DNA: TGCGCCAGCAGCCAAGCGCCACCCGACGAGCAGTACTTC.

This chain uses TRBV5-1 with TRBJ2-2; the match to TRBD2 covers 7 bases. This CDR3 comprises 17 residues. Trimming cost V 0 bases and J 0 bases; bases outside gene matches: 5. CDR1 is SGHRS, CDR2 YFSETQ, per germline. The CDR3 spells CASSLVPSGTNTGELFF. The CDR3 nucleotides read TGCGCCAGCAGCTTGGTGCCTAGCGGAACGAACACCGGGGAGCTGTTTTTT.

CDR3 residues: CASSEQGLDNSPLHF. The CDR3 nucleotides are TGTGCCAGCTCCGAACAGGGGCTGGATAATTCACCCCTCCACTTT. The J gene is TRBJ1-6, the V gene TRBV14; 7 nucleotides line up with TRBD1. The germline V gene has CDR1 SGHDN and CDR2 FVKESK. CDR3 size: 15 residues. Losses at the gene ends were 8 bases for V and 5 bases for J; bases not matched to a gene: 9.

CDR3 in amino acids: CASSSHLQGLKETQYF. The CDR3 nucleotides read TGTGCCAGCAGTTCCCACTTACAGGGATTGAAAGAGACCCAGTACTTC. The rearrangement links TRBV27 to TRBJ2-5; a possible D gene is TRBD1 (6 bases). Trimming took 4 bases from V and 3 from J, leaving 18 bases between them. The CDR3 spans 16 residues. Germline V gene data show CDR1 as MNHEY and CDR2 as SMNVEV (reference sequence).